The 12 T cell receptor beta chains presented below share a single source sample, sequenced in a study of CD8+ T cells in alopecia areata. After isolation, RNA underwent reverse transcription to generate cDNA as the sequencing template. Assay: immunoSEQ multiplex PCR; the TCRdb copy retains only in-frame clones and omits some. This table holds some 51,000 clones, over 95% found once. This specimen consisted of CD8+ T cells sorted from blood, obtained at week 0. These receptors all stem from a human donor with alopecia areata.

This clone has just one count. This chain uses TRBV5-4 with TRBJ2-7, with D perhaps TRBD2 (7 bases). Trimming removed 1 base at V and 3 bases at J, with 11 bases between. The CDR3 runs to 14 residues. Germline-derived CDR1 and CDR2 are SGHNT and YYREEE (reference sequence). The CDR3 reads CASSLWGGYYEQYF. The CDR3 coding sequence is TGTGCCAGCAGCTTGTGGGGGGGCTACTACGAGCAGTACTTC.

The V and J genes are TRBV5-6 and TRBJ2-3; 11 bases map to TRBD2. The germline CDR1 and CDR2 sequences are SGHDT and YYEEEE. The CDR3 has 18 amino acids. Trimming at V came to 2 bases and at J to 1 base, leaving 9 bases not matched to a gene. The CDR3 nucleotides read TGTGCCAGCAGCTTTAGCGGGGGGGCACGACCAGGCACAGATACGCAGTATTTT. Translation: CASSFSGGARPGTDTQYF. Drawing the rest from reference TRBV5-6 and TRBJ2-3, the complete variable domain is DAGVTQSPTHLIKTRGQQVTLRCSPKSGHDTVSWYQQALGQGPQFIFQYYEEEERQRGNFPDRFSGHQFPNYSSELNVNALLLGDSALYLCASSFSGGARPGTDTQYFGPGTRLTVL.

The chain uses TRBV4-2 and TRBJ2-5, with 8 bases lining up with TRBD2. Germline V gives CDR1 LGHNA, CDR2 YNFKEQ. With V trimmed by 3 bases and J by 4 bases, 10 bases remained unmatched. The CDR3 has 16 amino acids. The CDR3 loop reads CASSQQDGGALETQYF. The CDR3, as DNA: TGTGCCAGCAGCCAGCAAGACGGGGGGGCGCTAGAGACCCAGTACTTC.

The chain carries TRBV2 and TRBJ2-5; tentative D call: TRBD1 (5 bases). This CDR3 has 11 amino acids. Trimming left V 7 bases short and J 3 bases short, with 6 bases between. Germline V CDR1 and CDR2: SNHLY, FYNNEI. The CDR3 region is CASTREETQYF. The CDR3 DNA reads TGTGCCAGCACCAGGGAAGAGACCCAGTACTTC.

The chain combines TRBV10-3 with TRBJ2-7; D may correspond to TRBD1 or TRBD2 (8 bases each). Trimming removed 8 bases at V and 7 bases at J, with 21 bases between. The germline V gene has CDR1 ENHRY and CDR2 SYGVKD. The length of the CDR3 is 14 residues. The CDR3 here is CAIRGGQGAGEQYF. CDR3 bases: TGTGCCATCCGCGGGGGGCAGGGGGCGGGTGAGCAGTACTTC.

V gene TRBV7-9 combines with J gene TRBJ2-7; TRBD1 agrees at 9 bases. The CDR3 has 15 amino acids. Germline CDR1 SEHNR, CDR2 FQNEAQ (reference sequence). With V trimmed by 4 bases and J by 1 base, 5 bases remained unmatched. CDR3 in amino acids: CASSYAGTGSYEQYF. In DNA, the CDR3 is TGTGCCAGCAGCTACGCCGGGACAGGGTCCTACGAGCAGTACTTC.

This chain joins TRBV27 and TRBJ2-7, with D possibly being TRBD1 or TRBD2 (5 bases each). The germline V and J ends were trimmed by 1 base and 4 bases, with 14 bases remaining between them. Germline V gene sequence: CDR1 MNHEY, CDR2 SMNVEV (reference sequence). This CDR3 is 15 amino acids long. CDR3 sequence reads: CASSLLTDEGYEQYF. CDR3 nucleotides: TGTGCCAGCAGTTTATTAACGGATGAGGGGTACGAGCAGTACTTC.

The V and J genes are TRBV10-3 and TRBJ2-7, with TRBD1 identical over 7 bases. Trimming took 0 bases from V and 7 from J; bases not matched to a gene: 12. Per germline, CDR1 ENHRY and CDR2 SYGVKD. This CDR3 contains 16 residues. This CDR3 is CAISESLGTDLCEQYF. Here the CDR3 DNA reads TGTGCCATCAGTGAGTCCCTCGGGACAGACCTCTGTGAGCAGTACTTC.

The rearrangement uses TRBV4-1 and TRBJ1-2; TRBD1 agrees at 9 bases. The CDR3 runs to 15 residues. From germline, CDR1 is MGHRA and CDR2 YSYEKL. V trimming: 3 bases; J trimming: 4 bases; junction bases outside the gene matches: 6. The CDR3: CASSQGTGNGYGYTF. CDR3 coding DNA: TGCGCCAGCAGCCAGGGGACAGGGAACGGCTATGGCTACACCTTC.

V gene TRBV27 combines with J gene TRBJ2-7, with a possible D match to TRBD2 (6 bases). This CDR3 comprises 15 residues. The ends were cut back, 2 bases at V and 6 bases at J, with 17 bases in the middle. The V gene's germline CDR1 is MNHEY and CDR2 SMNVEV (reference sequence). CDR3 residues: CASSLMPPPAGEQYF. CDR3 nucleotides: TGTGCCAGCAGTTTAATGCCCCCTCCAGCGGGCGAGCAGTACTTC.

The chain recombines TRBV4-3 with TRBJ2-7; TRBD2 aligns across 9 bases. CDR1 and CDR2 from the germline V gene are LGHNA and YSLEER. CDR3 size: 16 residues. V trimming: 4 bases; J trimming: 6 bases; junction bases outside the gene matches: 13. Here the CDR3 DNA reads TGCGCCAGCAGCCCGAACCCGGCTAGCGGGGTAAGCGAGCAGTACTTC. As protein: CASSPNPASGVSEQYF.

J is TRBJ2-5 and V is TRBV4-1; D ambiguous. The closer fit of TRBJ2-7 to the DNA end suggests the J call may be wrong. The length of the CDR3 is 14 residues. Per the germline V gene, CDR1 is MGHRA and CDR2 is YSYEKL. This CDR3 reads CASSQDEPSYEQYF. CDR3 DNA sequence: TGCGCCAGCAGCCAAGATGAGCCATCCTACGAGCAGTACTTC.